This section outlines one T cell receptor beta chain sequence together with its context. The CDR3 sequence is 16 residues long. CDR1 is LGHNA and CDR2 is YNFKEQ in the germline V gene. This record belongs to a study of T cells expressing NK-cell markers. TCRdb re-called the 5' RACE reads, yielding one record per CDR3 amino acid sequence without DNA. Its table records a few hundred thousand distinct CDR3 sequences. J is TRBJ2-1 and V is TRBV4-2. Sequenced sample: blood T cells: a sorted CD56 or NKG2C T cell subset, CD4+ or CD8+ T cells, or bulk PBMC T cells (not recorded which). This receptor was identified in a man between 18 and 35 years old in good health. The CDR3: CASSLGTGGPYNEQFF.